This T cell receptor (beta chain) came from a study of spatial heterogeneity in lung cancer. Time point noted: sample taken at primary tumor resection. TCRdb reprocessed the 5' RACE reads with MiXCR, giving one entry per CDR3 protein. The sample contains over 4,000 distinct CDR3 sequences, 29% of which appear only once. CDR3 length equals 12 residues. Trimming cost V 1 base and J 6 bases, with 3 bases left between them. Germline V gene data show CDR1 as SGHTA and CDR2 as FQGNSA. Study-level findings and limits: Counts of expanded alpha and beta TCRs within tumors tracked the tumor nonsynonymous mutation count.

Within the sample, this clonotype is large. What it binds is not known. The J gene is TRBJ2-2, the V gene TRBV7-2, with D unclear. The TCR comes from a female donor with early-stage non-small cell lung cancer. This specimen was lung tumor tissue, taken at surgery. Written as DNA, the CDR3 is TGTGCCAGCAGCTTAGGAGCCGGGGAGCTGTTTTTT. It codes for CASSLGAGELFF.